The 11 T cell receptor beta chains below were found in one sample sequenced in a study of T cell clusters in autoimmune cytopenias (dated by TCRdb to the late 2010s). TCRdb names Illumina MiSeq as the instrument used. TRB rearrangements were amplified by multiplex PCR following a touch-down protocol, with the TRB-A and TRB-B primer pools mixed in one tube. TCRdb reanalyzed the reads, keeping one entry per CDR3 protein sequence and omitting DNA. The sample table holds 6,000 to 7,000 distinct CDR3 sequences. Clones ranked in the top ten supply 4% to 5% of the sample. For each sample, TRB amplification used approximately 230 ng of peripheral blood genomic DNA, equal to around 34,000 genome equivalents. What was sequenced was peripheral blood. The source of these receptors is a human donor with an autoimmune cytopenia or autoimmune hepatitis (not recorded which).

The V gene is TRBV20-1, the J gene TRBJ2-5; TCRdb gives TRBD2 as the D gene, but with no DNA this cannot be confirmed. Germline CDR1 DFQATT, CDR2 SNEGSKA (reference sequence). The CDR3 extends over 17 amino acids. CDR3 loop: CSASGTSASGGSMTQYF.

According to its frequency, this clonotype is medium-sized. The J gene is TRBJ2-1, the V gene TRBV29-1; with no DNA, the TCRdb D assignment of TRBD1 cannot be verified. Germline-derived CDR1 and CDR2 are SQVTM and ANQGSEA. This CDR3 contains 13 residues. The CDR3: CSVTGSTYVEQFF.

By frequency, this clonotype registers medium-sized. This chain links TRBV7-6 with TRBJ1-6; TCRdb reports TRBD1, a call that lacks DNA to check it against. This CDR3 has 17 residues. Germline V gives CDR1 SGHVS, CDR2 FNYEAQ. The CDR3 region is CASSLAGTGGRDSPLHF. Full variable domain (missing parts from reference TRBV7-6 and TRBJ1-6): GAGVSQSPRYKVTKRGQDVALRCDPISGHVSLYWYRQALGQGPEFLTYFNYEAQQDKSGLPNDRFSAERPEGSISTLTIQRTEQRDSAMYRCASSLAGTGGRDSPLHFGNGTRLTVT.

This rearrangement joins TRBV7-9 to TRBJ2-3; TCRdb returns TRBD2, unconfirmable since there is no DNA. Germline V gene data show CDR1 as SEHNR and CDR2 as FQNEAQ (reference sequence). The CDR3 contains 14 residues. CDR3 sequence reads: CASTQRSPPDTQYF.

By frequency, this clonotype is medium-sized. The chain joins TRBV30 to TRBJ2-3; the TCRdb D gene call, TRBD1, has no DNA to confirm it. The length of the CDR3 is 11 residues. Per the germline V gene, CDR1 is GTSNPN and CDR2 is SVGIG (reference sequence). CDR3 sequence reads: CAWSDRGTQYF. Supplemented by reference TRBV30 and TRBJ2-3, the full variable domain reads SQTIHQWPATLVQPVGSPLSLECTVEGTSNPNLYWYRQAAGRGLQLLFYSVGIGQISSEVPQNLSASRPQDRQFILSSKKLLLSDSGFYLCAWSDRGTQYFGPGTRLTVL.

CDR3: CASSLGSGWGNTIYF. The genes are TRBV13 and TRBJ1-3. The length of the CDR3 is 15 residues. CDR1 PRHDT and CDR2 FYEKMQ come from the germline V gene (reference sequence).

Considering frequency, this clonotype is medium-sized. CDR3 sequence: CSVAVFGTGTPSQDTEAFF. This chain joins TRBV29-1 and TRBJ1-1; the TCRdb D gene call, TRBD1, has no DNA to confirm it. Germline V CDR1 and CDR2: SQVTM, ANQGSEA. The CDR3 has 19 amino acids.

CDR3 protein: CARVQGARSYNSPLHF. The chain links TRBV6-2 or TRBV6-3 to TRBJ1-6; the TCRdb D gene call, TRBD1, has no DNA to confirm it. CDR1 is MNHEY and CDR2 is SVGEGT in the germline V gene. The CDR3 runs 16 residues.

The rearrangement uses TRBV5-1 and TRBJ2-2. CDR1 is SGHRS, CDR2 YFSETQ, per germline. This CDR3 spans 14 amino acids. The CDR3 sequence: CASSLSSRFGELFF.

Measured by frequency, this clonotype is medium-sized. The chain uses TRBV5-4 and TRBJ2-7; TCRdb's D call, TRBD1, is unchecked because there is no DNA. In germline, CDR1 is SGHNT, CDR2 YYREEE (reference sequence). This CDR3 comprises 15 residues. CDR3 loop: CASSQTNRQTYEQYF.

This clonotype is deemed medium-sized by its frequency. This rearrangement joins TRBV19 to TRBJ1-2; TCRdb designates TRBD1, a call that cannot be tested without DNA. Germline-derived CDR1 and CDR2 are LNHDA and SQIVND (reference sequence). There are 12 residues in the CDR3. Here the CDR3 reads CASIRAGYGYTF.